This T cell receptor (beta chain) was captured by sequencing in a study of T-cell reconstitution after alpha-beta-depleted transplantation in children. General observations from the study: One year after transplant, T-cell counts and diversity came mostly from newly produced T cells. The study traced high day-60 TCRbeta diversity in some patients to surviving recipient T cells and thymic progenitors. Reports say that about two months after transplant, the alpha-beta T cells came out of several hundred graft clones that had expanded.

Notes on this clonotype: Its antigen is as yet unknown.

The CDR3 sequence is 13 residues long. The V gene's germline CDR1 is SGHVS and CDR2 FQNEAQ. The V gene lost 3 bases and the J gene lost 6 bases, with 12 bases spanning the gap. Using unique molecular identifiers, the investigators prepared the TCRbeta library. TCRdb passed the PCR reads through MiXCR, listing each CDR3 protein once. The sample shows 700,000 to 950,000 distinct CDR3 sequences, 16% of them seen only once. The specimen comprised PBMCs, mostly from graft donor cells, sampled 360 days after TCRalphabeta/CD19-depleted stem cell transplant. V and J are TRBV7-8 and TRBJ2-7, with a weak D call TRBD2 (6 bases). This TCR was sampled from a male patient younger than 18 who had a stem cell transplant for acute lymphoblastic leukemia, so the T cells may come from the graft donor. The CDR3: CASSLGLEPEQYF. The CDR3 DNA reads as TGTGCCAGCAGCTTGGGACTGGAGCCCGAGCAGTACTTC.